These 13 T cell receptor beta chains originate from one sample sequenced in a study of cytomegalovirus exposure and HLA in healthy donors. Both 60 Vbeta primers and 13 Jbeta primers went into the PCR. The table came from immunoSEQ multiplex PCR; TCRdb's copy has only in-frame clones and leaves some out. The sample contains roughly 120,000 clones, 84% of which appear only once. Sequences were obtained from PBMCs. The source is a woman in her late teens or twenties in good health and CMV-seropositive.

This chain links TRBV30 with TRBJ2-5; 7 bases align to TRBD2. Germline loops: CDR1 GTSNPN, CDR2 SVGIG (reference sequence). J was trimmed by 2 bases and V by 4 bases; bases with no gene match: 4. CDR3 length: 13 residues. The CDR3 spells CAWIPGLQETQYF. For the CDR3, the DNA is TGTGCCTGGATCCCGGGACTACAAGAGACCCAGTACTTC.

This clone was observed a single time. The V call is TRBV2, the J call TRBJ2-3, with D possibly matching TRBD1 (6 bases). Germline CDR1 is SNHLY and CDR2 is FYNNEI. The CDR3 is 14 residues long. Trimming shortened V by 4 bases and J by 0 bases, and 8 bases separated the two germline ends. CDR3 region: CASSVGQSTDTQYF. CDR3 in DNA: TGTGCCAGCAGTGTGGGACAAAGCACAGATACGCAGTATTTT.

The CDR3: CASSQVIQAGPNTEAFF. CDR3 DNA: TGCGCCAGCAGCCAAGTAATACAAGCGGGGCCGAACACTGAAGCTTTCTTT. V usage is TRBV4-1 and J usage is TRBJ1-1; the D gene is possibly TRBD1 (5 bases). Between the trimmed V and J ends, which lost 1 base and 1 base, there was a span of 16 bases. Germline V gives CDR1 MGHRA, CDR2 YSYEKL. The CDR3 contains 17 residues.

The chain is built from TRBV10-1 and TRBJ2-3; 10 bases map to TRBD2. V dropped 3 bases and J dropped 4; count of bases not matched to a gene: 4. The CDR3 covers 15 residues. Per the germline V gene, CDR1 is WNHNN and CDR2 is SYGVQD (reference sequence). CDR3: CASSDQRGGSDTQYF. CDR3 sequence (DNA): TGCGCCAGCAGTGACCAGCGGGGGGGGTCAGATACGCAGTATTTT.

The chain employs TRBV6-5 and TRBJ2-2, with TRBD1 matching over 7 bases. V lost 2 bases, J lost 4 bases, and 7 bases stayed unmatched. Germline loops: CDR1 MNHEY, CDR2 SVGAGI. This CDR3 is 16 amino acids long. CDR3 in amino acids: CASSYDSRGSTGELFF. CDR3 bases: TGTGCCAGCAGTTACGATTCCAGGGGGAGCACCGGGGAGCTGTTTTTT.

The genes are TRBV5-1 and TRBJ1-4; TRBD1 matches at 7 bases. V shed 4 bases, J shed 0 bases, and the junction held 15 bases outside the gene matches. Germline-derived CDR1 and CDR2 are SGHRS and YFSETQ. The CDR3 loop spans 19 amino acids. The CDR3 DNA sequence: TGCGCCAGCAGCACCAGACAGGGCACTATGTCCTCAACTAATGAAAAACTGTTTTTT. As protein: CASSTRQGTMSSTNEKLFF.

The chain uses TRBV5-4 and TRBJ1-2; D uncertain. V lost 0 bases to trimming and J lost 0 bases, with 9 bases between them. Germline V gene lookup returns CDR1 SGHNT and CDR2 YYREEE (reference sequence). This CDR3 is built from 15 residues. Here the CDR3 reads CASSLGRETNYGYTF. In DNA, the CDR3 is TGTGCCAGCAGCTTGGGACGGGAGACTAACTATGGCTACACCTTC. Full variable domain (missing parts from reference TRBV5-4 and TRBJ1-2): ETGVTQSPTHLIKTRGQQVTLRCSSQSGHNTVSWYQQALGQGPQFIFQYYREEENGRGNFPPRFSGLQFPNYSSELNVNALELDDSALYLCASSLGRETNYGYTFGSGTRLTVV.

In this sample, this clone turned up once. This chain uses TRBV18 with TRBJ1-4, with D hard to call. V lost 1 base and J 3 bases, leaving 6 bases between the germline ends. This CDR3 spans 14 amino acids. The germline gives CDR1 KGHSH, CDR2 LQKENI. CDR3 in amino acids: CASSPQRSNEKLFF. DNA for the CDR3: TGTGCCAGCTCACCACAACGGTCTAATGAAAAACTGTTTTTT.

The rearrangement uses TRBV28 and TRBJ2-5; no definite D call. The end of the DNA is better explained by TRBJ2-7, so the J call may be wrong. The CDR3 extends over 13 amino acids. The V gene's germline CDR1 is MDHEN and CDR2 SYDVKM. The CDR3 spells CASSFVGGYEQYF. The CDR3, as DNA: TGTGCCAGCAGTTTCGTCGGCGGCTACGAGCAGTACTTC.

This clone was counted a few times. The rearrangement joins TRBV11-2 to TRBJ2-3, with 8 bases identical to TRBD2. The ends lost 2 bases at V and 1 base at J; junction bases unmatched: 11. The CDR3 contains 18 residues. The germline CDR1 and CDR2 sequences are SGHAT and FQNNGV. CDR3 region: CASSLPFGRGAGTDTQYF. The CDR3 nucleotides are TGTGCCAGCAGCTTACCGTTTGGGCGGGGGGCGGGCACAGATACGCAGTATTTT.

This sequence joins TRBV15 and TRBJ1-2; D remains unclear. Trimming shortened V by 0 bases and J by 7 bases, and 12 bases separated the two germline ends. The CDR3 is 14 amino acids. Per germline, CDR1 LNHNV and CDR2 YYDKDF (reference sequence). CDR3 bases: TGTGCCACCAGCAGAGATCAGACAACTCCTGGCTACACCTTC. This codes for CATSRDQTTPGYTF.

Only one count was recorded for this clone. The rearrangement uses TRBV9 and TRBJ2-1, with 8 bases aligning to TRBD2. The CDR3 contains 15 residues. The germline CDR1 and CDR2 sequences are SGDLS and YYNGEE. Trimming removed 3 bases from V and 7 bases from J; junction bases left unmatched: 9. The CDR3 sequence is CASSGETGGRNEQFF. CDR3 in DNA: TGTGCCAGCAGCGGGGAAACGGGGGGGCGGAATGAGCAGTTCTTC.

The chain carries TRBV5-1 and TRBJ2-2, with TRBD1 as a possible D gene (5 bases). The V gene lost 5 bases and the J gene lost 5 bases, with 16 bases spanning the gap. The CDR3 runs to 15 residues. CDR1 and CDR2 (germline): SGHRS, YFSETQ. This chain's CDR3 is CASRTHQGSTGELFF. DNA for the CDR3: TGCGCCAGCAGAACGCACCAGGGATCTACCGGGGAGCTGTTTTTT.